This T cell receptor (beta chain) stems from a study of identical twins (dated by TCRdb to about 2016). Regarding the complete study: TCR alpha and beta repertoires from monozygotic twins, unrelated adults of various ages and cord blood were deep-sequenced to test whether fetal clonotypes persist. To rule out contamination, replicate twin experiments were performed at different times with different library preparation protocols. Study-level results and caveats: Fewer insertions were carried by abundant cord blood beta clonotypes; a weaker similar trend was observed in young adult naive repertoires, while no such trend was observed in memory repertoires. Invariant T cells such as MAIT and iNKT could partly confound zero-insertion analyses, although diverse VJ usage argued against such confounding for most clonotypes. Recombination models systematically underestimated out-of-frame TCR alpha sharing in monozygotic twins but agreed with sharing between unrelated individuals. Excess twin sharing in beta out-of-frame sequences was weaker because fewer shared sequences lowered the signal-to-noise ratio. Because the same donors could not be followed over many years, the conclusions depended on cross-sectional statistical analysis. Compared with coincidental sharing between unrelated individuals, out-of-frame TCR alpha sequences shared between twins had an excess of sequences with low generation probability.

This clonotype was found many times. No cognate antigen has been identified for it. Qualities for individual bases were not recorded, and no much larger clone is one base off. All donors were healthy Caucasians. The researchers also sequenced three unrelated adults who were not twins: a male aged 18 to 29, a male aged 50 to 60, and a female aged 50 to 60. Miltenyi CD45RO+ enrichment and human naive T-cell isolation kits were used to isolate memory (CD45RO+) and naive T cells from PBMC. V drops 3 bases and J drops 6 bases, leaving 27 bases in between. CDR1 and CDR2, looked up from the germline V gene, are MGHRA and YSYEKL. Reading from cysteine to phenylalanine, the CDR3 counts 19 amino acids. This entry keeps only the CDR3 DNA: 57 bases, framed from base 1. Library construction relied on 5' RACE. The run used an Illumina HiSeq 2000. A universal primer binding site was added through template switching, and the final cDNA carried a unique molecular identifier so that TCR cDNA molecules could be counted accurately. Specific primers in the conserved constant-segment region were used to synthesize first-strand cDNA for TCR alpha and beta chains. To control for contamination, each cDNA library was double barcoded with a SMART-Mk sample barcode plus Illumina barcodes. TruSeq adapter sequences along with Illumina sample barcodes were introduced in two successive PCR steps. TCR alpha and beta cDNA libraries were sequenced on the Illumina HiSeq platform with custom primers. Concerning the study's data processing: Raw reads were processed with MiGEC to extract unique molecular identifiers, and MiXCR was used to determine CDR3 positions. For each individual, recombination models were inferred using an EM algorithm with the repgenHMM and IGoR tools. Shared clonotypes were analyzed with the tcR package in R, and sharing was normalized by the product of cloneset sizes. To study raw recombination without the effects of thymic and clonal selection, out-of-frame nonproductive sequences were analyzed. TCRdb reprocessing: public reads trimmed at Q25 with fastp, clones called with MiXCR, in-frame beta chains kept. All rows with the same CDR3 protein become a single entry with the most common DNA and genes. These V and J calls rely on TCRdb rather than the paper's analysis. For this sample there are 690,000 or so distinct CDR3 sequences; approximately 6.1% appear just once. The ten largest clones take up 1.5% to 2% of the sample.

Input material: naive T cells sorted from blood. In light of the paper, this sample's cell subset or site label describes: cells isolated with a human naive T-cell isolation kit. The rearranged segments are TRBV4-1 and TRBJ2-1; the D gene is possibly TRBD1 or TRBD2, with 9 bases matching each. The clonotype was recovered from a young man in good health. The bases are TGCGCCAGCAGCCAGTGGACAGGGGTAGTGGTAGCGGGAGTCAATGAGCAGTTCTTC. Translation gives CASSQWTGVVVAGVNEQFF.